Each of the 14 T cell receptor beta chains below was sequenced from the same sample in a study of STAT3 mutations in large granular lymphocyte leukemia. Regarding the study as a whole: Every T-cell large granular lymphocyte leukemia patient had at least one immunodominant TCR beta clonotype.

Assay used: immunoSEQ multiplex PCR; TCRdb lists only in-frame clones, some missing. The sample contains more than 25,000 clones, 65% to 80% of which appear only once. No antigen has been assigned to these receptors. Input material: peripheral blood mononuclear cells. The receptors shown here come from a woman aged 45 to 65 with T-cell large granular lymphocyte leukemia. Some clones in this sample may be carry-over from other donors' samples.

The chain combines TRBV28 with TRBJ1-2; a weak D match, TRBD1 (6 bases). There are 14 residues in the CDR3. Trimming took 6 bases from V and 8 from J, leaving 19 bases between them. Germline-derived CDR1 and CDR2 are MDHEN and SYDVKM. The CDR3 region has the DNA TGTGCCAGCAGGACTCTGGGGGGCTATGCCGGCTACACCTTC. This sequence encodes CASRTLGGYAGYTF.

This clone was recorded only once. The V gene is TRBV5-4, the J gene TRBJ2-7; D possibly uses TRBD1 or TRBD2 (5 bases each). The CDR3 runs to 13 residues. V shed 2 bases and J shed 5 bases, with 11 bases lying between them. Germline V gene sequence: CDR1 SGHNT, CDR2 YYREEE (reference sequence). The CDR3 here is CASSFVGTHEQYF. In DNA, the CDR3 is TGTGCCAGCAGCTTCGTCGGGACGCACGAGCAGTACTTC.

The V gene is TRBV5-1, the J gene TRBJ2-1; D may be TRBD2 (6 bases). V lost 2 bases and J lost 6, with 9 bases in between. The CDR3 contains 13 residues. CDR1 and CDR2 (germline): SGHRS, YFSETQ. CDR3 sequence (DNA): TGCGCCAGCAGCTTCGGGACTTCCAATGAGCAGTTCTTC. Protein: CASSFGTSNEQFF. The full variable domain, its missing parts supplied by reference TRBV5-1 and TRBJ2-1, is KAGVTQTPRYLIKTRGQQVTLSCSPISGHRSVSWYQQTPGQGLQFLFEYFSETQRNKGNFPGRFSGRQFSNSRSEMNVSTLELGDSALYLCASSFGTSNEQFFGPGTRLTVL.

The V call is TRBV5-8, the J call TRBJ1-2; 7 nucleotides agree with TRBD1. The CDR3 length is 17 residues. Trimming cost V 3 bases and J 2 bases; bases outside gene matches: 13. Germline V gene sequence: CDR1 SGHTS, CDR2 YDEGEE. CDR3 nucleotides: TGTGCCAGCAGCTCGTGGACGGAAACAGGGGCCAACTATGGCTACACCTTC. It specifies CASSSWTETGANYGYTF. The full variable domain, in which reference TRBV5-8 and TRBJ1-2 provide the parts outside the CDR3, is EAGVTQSPTHLIKTRGQQATLRCSPISGHTSVYWYQQALGLGLQFLLWYDEGEERNRGNFPPRFSGRQFPNYSSELNVNALELEDSALYLCASSSWTETGANYGYTFGSGTRLTVV.

The genes are TRBV14 and TRBJ2-1, with 7 bases that match TRBD2. CDR3 length: 16 amino acids. V was pared by 2 bases and J by 7 bases, with 11 bases of the junction left unmatched. Germline V gene lookup returns CDR1 SGHDN and CDR2 FVKESK. The CDR3 here is CASSQLLARERNEQFF. CDR3 DNA sequence: TGTGCCAGCAGCCAACTTCTGGCGCGGGAGCGGAATGAGCAGTTCTTC.

This chain joins TRBV27 and TRBJ1-1; TRBD1 agrees at 8 bases. The ends lost 6 bases at V and 4 bases at J; junction bases unmatched: 7. The CDR3 sequence is 14 residues long. Germline assignment: CDR1 MNHEY and CDR2 SMNVEV (reference sequence). The DNA for the CDR3 is TGTGCCAGCAGACGGACAGGGCGCCGCACTGAAGCTTTCTTT. Translating it yields CASRRTGRRTEAFF.

The chain links TRBV4-2 to TRBJ2-7, with 15 positions matching TRBD2. V was clipped by 1 base and J by 4 bases; unmatched bases: 8. CDR3 size: 18 residues. Germline CDR1 reads LGHNA; CDR2 reads YNFKEQ. This CDR3 is CASSQGGLAGGQRYEQYF. The CDR3 nucleotides are TGTGCCAGCAGCCAAGGAGGACTAGCGGGAGGGCAACGGTACGAGCAGTACTTC.

The rearrangement uses TRBV7-9 and TRBJ2-4, with D perhaps TRBD2 (6 bases). The CDR3 runs to 13 residues. Germline V gives CDR1 SEHNR, CDR2 FQNEAQ (reference sequence). In DNA, the CDR3 is TGTGCAGTGGGAGGACTAGCCAAAAACATTCAGTACTTC. Translated: CAVGGLAKNIQYF.

The V gene is TRBV5-1, the J gene TRBJ2-5, with D perhaps matching TRBD1 (6 bases). CDR1 is SGHRS and CDR2 is YFSETQ in the germline V gene. Trimming took 0 bases from V and 6 from J, leaving 15 bases between them. The CDR3 extends over 15 amino acids. In DNA form, the CDR3 reads TGCGCCAGCAGCTTGGAGTTCGGCAGGGGAAAGACCCAGTACTTC. Amino acids: CASSLEFGRGKTQYF.

This clone was recorded only once. The genes are TRBV28 and TRBJ2-3; unclear D gene. The CDR3 extends over 13 amino acids. Trimming removed 2 bases from V and 8 bases from J, with 11 bases in between. Germline loops: CDR1 MDHEN, CDR2 SYDVKM. CDR3 DNA sequence: TGTGCCAGCAGTTTAACCCTAAGTGGTACGCAGTATTTT. Residues: CASSLTLSGTQYF.

The rearrangement uses TRBV5-1 and TRBJ2-7, with D hard to call. This CDR3 is built from 13 residues. V shed 5 bases and J shed 0 bases, with 9 bases lying between them. The germline V gene encodes CDR1 SGHRS and CDR2 YFSETQ. The CDR3 coding sequence is TGCGCCAGCAGTCCTGAGGTCTCCTACGAGCAGTACTTC. It encodes CASSPEVSYEQYF.

This clone was seen a few times. The chain recombines TRBV25-1 with TRBJ1-1; no clear D. The CDR3 length is 11 residues. V was clipped by 8 bases and J by 7 bases, with 11 bases between them. The germline V gene encodes CDR1 MGHDK and CDR2 SYGVNS. For the CDR3, the DNA is TGTGCCAGCGGTCAAGGCAATGAAGCTTTCTTT. Its translation is CASGQGNEAFF.

The chain joins TRBV4-3 to TRBJ2-7; 7 positions agree with TRBD2. Losses at the gene ends were 4 bases for V and 5 bases for J; bases not matched to a gene: 17. The CDR3 has 17 amino acids. CDR1 is LGHNA and CDR2 is YSLEER in the germline V gene. CDR3 residues: CASSLAYLAESGHEQYF. The CDR3 DNA is TGCGCCAGCAGCCTTGCCTACCTAGCGGAATCAGGCCACGAGCAGTACTTC.

The chain recombines TRBV7-9 with TRBJ2-7; no clear D. The CDR3 spans 14 residues. V lost 1 base and J 2 bases, leaving 9 bases between the germline ends. Per the germline V gene, CDR1 is SEHNR and CDR2 is FQNEAQ (reference sequence). CDR3 DNA sequence: TGTGCCAGCAGCTTAGGGATTCCCCCCTACGAGCAGTACTTC. Translation: CASSLGIPPYEQYF.